This TCR beta chain was sequenced during a study of radiation and T cells in renal cell carcinoma. Across the whole study: Nephrectomy followed 15 Gy stereotactic body radiation by 4 weeks.

Noted time point: baseline pretreatment blood. As for treatment: 15 Gy SBRT to primary tumor, nephrectomy 4 weeks later. Blood was sampled at baseline, 2 weeks and 4 weeks after SBRT. The patient's renal cell carcinoma had clear cell pathology. Whole-study findings and limits: Top tumor clonotypes rose in blood 2 weeks post-radiation, then contracted.

The CDR3 covers 19 residues. Germline loops: CDR1 KGHSH, CDR2 LQKENI. The ends were cut back, 1 base at V and 1 base at J, with 20 bases in the middle. A remark on this clone: Its target is not known.

Measured with immunoSEQ multiplex PCR; TCRdb has only the in-frame clones, and not every one. Among 130,000 to 150,000 clones listed, around nine tenths were seen once. Material: blood, obtained from a patient whose treatment included radiotherapy and nephrectomy. The clonotype was recovered from a woman between 45 and 65 years old with renal cell carcinoma. V gene TRBV18 combines with J gene TRBJ1-3; tentative D call: TRBD1 (6 bases). The DNA of the CDR3 is TGTGCCAGCTCACCACGGGGACAATCCCCTCTCTCTTCTGGAAACACCATATATTTT. This encodes CASSPRGQSPLSSGNTIYF.